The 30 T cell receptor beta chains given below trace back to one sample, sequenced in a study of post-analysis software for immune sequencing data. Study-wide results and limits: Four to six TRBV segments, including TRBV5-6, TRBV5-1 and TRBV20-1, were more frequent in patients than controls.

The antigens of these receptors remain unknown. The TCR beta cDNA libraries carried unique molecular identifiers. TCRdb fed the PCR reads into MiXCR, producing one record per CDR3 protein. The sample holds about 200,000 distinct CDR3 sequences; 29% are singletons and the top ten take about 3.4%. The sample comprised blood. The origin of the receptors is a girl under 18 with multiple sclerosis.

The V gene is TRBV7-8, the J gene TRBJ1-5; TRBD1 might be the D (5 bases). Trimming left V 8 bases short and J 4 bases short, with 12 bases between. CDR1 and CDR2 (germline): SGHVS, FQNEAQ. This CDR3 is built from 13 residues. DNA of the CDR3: TGTGCCAGCCAGGGCACGGAAAATCAGCCCCAGCATTTT. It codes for CASQGTENQPQHF.

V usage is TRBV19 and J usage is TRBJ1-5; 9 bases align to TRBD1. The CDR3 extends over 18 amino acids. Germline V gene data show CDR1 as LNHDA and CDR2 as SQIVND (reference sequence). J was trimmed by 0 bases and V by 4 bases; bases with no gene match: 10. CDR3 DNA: TGTGCCAGTAGTAGGGTCGGGACAGGGATTTATAGCAATCAGCCCCAGCATTTT. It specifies CASSRVGTGIYSNQPQHF. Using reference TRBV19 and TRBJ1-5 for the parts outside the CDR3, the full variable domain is DGGITQSPKYLFRKEGQNVTLSCEQNLNHDAMYWYRQDPGQGLRLIYYSQIVNDFQKGDIAEGYSVSREKKESFPLTVTSAQKNPTAFYLCASSRVGTGIYSNQPQHFGDGTRLSIL.

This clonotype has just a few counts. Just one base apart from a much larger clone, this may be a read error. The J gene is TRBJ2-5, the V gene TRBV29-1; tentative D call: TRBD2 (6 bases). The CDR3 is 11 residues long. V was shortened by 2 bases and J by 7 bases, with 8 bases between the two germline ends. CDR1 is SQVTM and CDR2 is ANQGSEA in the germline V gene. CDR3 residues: CSVELGGTQYF. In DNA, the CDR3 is TGCAGCGTTGAACTGGGGGGGACCCAGTACTTC.

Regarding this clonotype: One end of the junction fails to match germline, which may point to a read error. The CDR3 protein is CASSPADRNSYERYF. Here the CDR3 DNA reads TGCGCCAGCAGCCCAGCCGACAGAAACTCCTACGAGCGGTACTTC. This sequence joins TRBV4-1 and TRBJ2-7, with D possibly matching TRBD1 (5 bases). Germline V gene sequence: CDR1 MGHRA, CDR2 YSYEKL. This CDR3 contains 15 residues.

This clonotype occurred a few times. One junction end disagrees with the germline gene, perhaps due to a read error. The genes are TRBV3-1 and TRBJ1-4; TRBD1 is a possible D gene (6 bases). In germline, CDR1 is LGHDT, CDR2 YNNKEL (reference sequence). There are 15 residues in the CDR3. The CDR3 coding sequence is TGTGCCAGCAGCAAAGAGTCGTGGACAGATGAAAAACTGTTTTTT. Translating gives CASSKESWTDEKLFF.

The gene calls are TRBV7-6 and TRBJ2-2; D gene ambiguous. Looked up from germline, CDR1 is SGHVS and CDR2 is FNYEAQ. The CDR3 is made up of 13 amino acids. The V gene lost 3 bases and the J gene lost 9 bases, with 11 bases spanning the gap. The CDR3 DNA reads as TGTGCCAGCAGCTTTACAAGAGGCAGGGAGCTGTTTTTT. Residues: CASSFTRGRELFF.

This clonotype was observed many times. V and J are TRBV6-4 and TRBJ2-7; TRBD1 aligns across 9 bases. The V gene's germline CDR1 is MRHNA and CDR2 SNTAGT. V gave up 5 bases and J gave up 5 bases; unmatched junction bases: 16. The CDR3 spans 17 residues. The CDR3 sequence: CASSPHREGTGKNEQYF. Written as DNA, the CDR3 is TGTGCCAGCAGTCCCCATAGAGAGGGGACAGGGAAAAACGAGCAGTACTTC.

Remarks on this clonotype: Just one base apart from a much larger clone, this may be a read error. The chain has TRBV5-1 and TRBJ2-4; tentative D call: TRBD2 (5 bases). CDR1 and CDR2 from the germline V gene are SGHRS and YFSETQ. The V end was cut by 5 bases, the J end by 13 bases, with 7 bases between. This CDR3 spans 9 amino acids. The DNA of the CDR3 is TGCGCCAGCAGAGCGGAGCAGTACTTC. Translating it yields CASRAEQYF.

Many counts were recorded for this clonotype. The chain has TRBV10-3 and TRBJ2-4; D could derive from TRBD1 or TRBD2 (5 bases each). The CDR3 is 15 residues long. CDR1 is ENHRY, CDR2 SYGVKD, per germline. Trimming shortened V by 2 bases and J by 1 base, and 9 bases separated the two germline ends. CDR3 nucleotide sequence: TGTGCCATCAGTGAGGGGGGAACCGCCAAAAACATTCAGTACTTC. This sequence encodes CAISEGGTAKNIQYF.

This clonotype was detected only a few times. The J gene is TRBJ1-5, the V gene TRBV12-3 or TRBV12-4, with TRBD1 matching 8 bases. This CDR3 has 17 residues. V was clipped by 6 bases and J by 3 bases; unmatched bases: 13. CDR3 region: CASSPQQGVSVNQPQHF. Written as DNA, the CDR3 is TGTGCCAGCAGCCCCCAACAGGGGGTTTCCGTCAATCAGCCCCAGCATTTT.

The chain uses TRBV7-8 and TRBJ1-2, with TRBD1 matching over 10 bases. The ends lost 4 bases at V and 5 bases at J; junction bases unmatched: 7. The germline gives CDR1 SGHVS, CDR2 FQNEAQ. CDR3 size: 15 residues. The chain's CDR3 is CASSSRQGAGYGYTF. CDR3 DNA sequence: TGTGCCAGCAGCTCGAGACAGGGGGCGGGTTATGGCTACACCTTC.

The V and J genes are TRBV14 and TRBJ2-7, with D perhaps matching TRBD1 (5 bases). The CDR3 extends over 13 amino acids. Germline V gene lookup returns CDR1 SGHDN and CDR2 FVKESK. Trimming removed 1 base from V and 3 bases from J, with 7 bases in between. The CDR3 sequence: CASSQVQGYEQYF. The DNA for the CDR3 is TGTGCCAGCAGCCAAGTTCAGGGCTACGAGCAGTACTTC.

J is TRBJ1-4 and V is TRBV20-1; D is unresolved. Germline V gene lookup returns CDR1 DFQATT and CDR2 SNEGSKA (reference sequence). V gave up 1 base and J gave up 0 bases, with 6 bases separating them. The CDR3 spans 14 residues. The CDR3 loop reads CSARAAATNEKLFF. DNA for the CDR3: TGCAGTGCTAGAGCCGCGGCAACTAATGAAAAACTGTTTTTT.

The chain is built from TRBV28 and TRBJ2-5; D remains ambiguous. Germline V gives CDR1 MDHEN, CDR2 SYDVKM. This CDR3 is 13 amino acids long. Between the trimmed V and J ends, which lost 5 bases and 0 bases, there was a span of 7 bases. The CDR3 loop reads CASSLRYQETQYF. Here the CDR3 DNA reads TGTGCCAGCAGTCTCAGGTACCAAGAGACCCAGTACTTC.

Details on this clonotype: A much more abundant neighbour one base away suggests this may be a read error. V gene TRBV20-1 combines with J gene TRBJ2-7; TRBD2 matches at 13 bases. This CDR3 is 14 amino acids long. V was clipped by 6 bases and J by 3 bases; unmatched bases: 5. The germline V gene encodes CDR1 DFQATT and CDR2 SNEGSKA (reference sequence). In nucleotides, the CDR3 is TGCAGTGCCGACCGGACTAGCGGGGGCTACGAGCAGTACTTC. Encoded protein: CSADRTSGGYEQYF.

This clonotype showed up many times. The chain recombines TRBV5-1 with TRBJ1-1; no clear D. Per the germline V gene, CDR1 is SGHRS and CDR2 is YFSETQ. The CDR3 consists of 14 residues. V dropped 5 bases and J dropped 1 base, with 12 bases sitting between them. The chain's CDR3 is CASSEQGQNTEAFF. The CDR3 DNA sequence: TGCGCCAGCAGTGAGCAAGGCCAGAACACTGAAGCTTTCTTT. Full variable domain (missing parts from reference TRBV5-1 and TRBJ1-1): KAGVTQTPRYLIKTRGQQVTLSCSPISGHRSVSWYQQTPGQGLQFLFEYFSETQRNKGNFPGRFSGRQFSNSRSEMNVSTLELGDSALYLCASSEQGQNTEAFFGQGTRLTVV.

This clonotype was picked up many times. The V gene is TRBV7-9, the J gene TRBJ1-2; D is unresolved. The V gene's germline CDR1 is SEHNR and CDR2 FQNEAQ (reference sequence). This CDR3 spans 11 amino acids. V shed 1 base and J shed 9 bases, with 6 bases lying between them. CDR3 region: CASSLDSSYTF. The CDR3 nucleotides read TGTGCCAGCAGCTTAGACAGCAGCTACACCTTC.

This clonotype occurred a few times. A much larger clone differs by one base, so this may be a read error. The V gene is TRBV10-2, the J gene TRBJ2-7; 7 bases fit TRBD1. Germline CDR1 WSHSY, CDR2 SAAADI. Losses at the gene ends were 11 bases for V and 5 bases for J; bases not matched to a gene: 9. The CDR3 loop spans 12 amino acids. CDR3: CAVRIGGDEQYF. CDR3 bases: TGCGCCGTCAGAATAGGGGGCGACGAGCAGTACTTC.

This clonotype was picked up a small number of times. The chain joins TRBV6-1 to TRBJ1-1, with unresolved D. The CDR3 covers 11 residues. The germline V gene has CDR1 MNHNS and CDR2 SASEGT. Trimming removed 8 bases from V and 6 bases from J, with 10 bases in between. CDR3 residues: CASRGRSEAFF. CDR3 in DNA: TGTGCCAGCCGCGGACGGTCTGAAGCTTTCTTT.

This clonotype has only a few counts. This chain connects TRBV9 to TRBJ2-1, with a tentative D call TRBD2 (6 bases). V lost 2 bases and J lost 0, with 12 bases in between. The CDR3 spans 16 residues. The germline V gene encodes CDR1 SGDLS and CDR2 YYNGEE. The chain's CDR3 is CASSVLYGSSYNEQFF. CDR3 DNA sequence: TGTGCCAGCAGCGTCTTGTACGGGAGCTCCTACAATGAGCAGTTCTTC.

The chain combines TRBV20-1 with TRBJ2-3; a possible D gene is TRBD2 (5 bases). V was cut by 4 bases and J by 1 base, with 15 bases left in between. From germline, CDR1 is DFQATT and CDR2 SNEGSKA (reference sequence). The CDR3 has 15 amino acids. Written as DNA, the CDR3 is TGCAGTGCTACGCCCCCCAGGCGGGGCACAGATACGCAGTATTTT. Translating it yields CSATPPRRGTDTQYF.

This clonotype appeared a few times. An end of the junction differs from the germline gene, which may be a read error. CDR3 protein: CASCHYGTAYNEQFF. The CDR3 DNA is TGTGCCAGCTGCCATTACGGGACCGCCTACAATGAGCAGTTCTTC. This chain links TRBV3-1 with TRBJ2-1; either TRBD1 or TRBD2 may supply D (5 bases each). Germline lookup yields CDR1 LGHDT and CDR2 YNNKEL (reference sequence). The CDR3 has 15 residues.

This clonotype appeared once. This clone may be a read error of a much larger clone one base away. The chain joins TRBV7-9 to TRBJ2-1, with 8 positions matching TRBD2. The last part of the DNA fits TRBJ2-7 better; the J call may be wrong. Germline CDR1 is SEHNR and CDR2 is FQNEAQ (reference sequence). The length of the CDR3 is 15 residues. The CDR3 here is CASSLTSGSYYEQYF. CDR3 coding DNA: TGTGCCAGCAGCCTAACCAGCGGGAGTTACTATGAGCAGTACTTC.

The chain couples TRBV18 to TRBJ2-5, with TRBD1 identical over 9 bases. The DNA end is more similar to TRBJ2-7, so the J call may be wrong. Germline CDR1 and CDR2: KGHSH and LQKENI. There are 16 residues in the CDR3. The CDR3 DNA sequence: TGTGCCAGCTCACAAAGGACAGGGGAAGGTTCCCACGAGCAGTACTTC. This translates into CASSQRTGEGSHEQYF.

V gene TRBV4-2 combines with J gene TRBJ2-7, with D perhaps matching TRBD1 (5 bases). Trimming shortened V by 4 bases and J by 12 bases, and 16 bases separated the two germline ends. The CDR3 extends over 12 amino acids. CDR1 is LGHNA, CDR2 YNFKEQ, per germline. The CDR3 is CASSLHGAPWYF. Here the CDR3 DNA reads TGTGCCAGCAGCCTCCATGGGGCCCCGTGGTACTTC.

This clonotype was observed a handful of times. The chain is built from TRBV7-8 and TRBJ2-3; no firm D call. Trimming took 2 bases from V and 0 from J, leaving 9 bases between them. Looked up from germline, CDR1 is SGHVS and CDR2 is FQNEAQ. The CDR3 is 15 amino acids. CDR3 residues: CASSLSDDSTDTQYF. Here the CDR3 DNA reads TGTGCCAGCAGCTTATCGGACGATAGCACAGATACGCAGTATTTT. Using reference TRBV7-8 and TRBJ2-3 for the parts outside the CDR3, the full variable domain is GAGVSQSPRYKVAKRGQDVALRCDPISGHVSLFWYQQALGQGPEFLTYFQNEAQLDKSGLPSDRFFAERPEGSVSTLKIQRTQQEDSAVYLCASSLSDDSTDTQYFGPGTRLTVL.

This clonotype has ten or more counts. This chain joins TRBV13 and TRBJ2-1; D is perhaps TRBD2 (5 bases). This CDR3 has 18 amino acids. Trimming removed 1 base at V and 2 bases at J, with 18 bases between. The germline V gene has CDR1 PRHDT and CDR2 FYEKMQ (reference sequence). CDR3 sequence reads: CASSLATKEFGAYNEQFF. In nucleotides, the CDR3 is TGTGCCAGCAGCTTAGCGACCAAAGAGTTCGGGGCCTACAATGAGCAGTTCTTC.

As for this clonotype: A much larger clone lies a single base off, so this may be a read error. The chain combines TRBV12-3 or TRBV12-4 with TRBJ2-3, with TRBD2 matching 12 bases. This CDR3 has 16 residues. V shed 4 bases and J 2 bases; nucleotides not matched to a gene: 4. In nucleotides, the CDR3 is TGTGCCAGCAGTTCCGCTAGCGGGGGGGACACAGATACGCAGTATTTT. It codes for CASSSASGGDTDTQYF.

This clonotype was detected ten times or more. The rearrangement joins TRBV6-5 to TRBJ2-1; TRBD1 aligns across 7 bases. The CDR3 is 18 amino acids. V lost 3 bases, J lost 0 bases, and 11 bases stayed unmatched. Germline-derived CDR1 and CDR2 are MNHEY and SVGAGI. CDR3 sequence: CASSYLTRAGGSYNEQFF. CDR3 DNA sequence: TGTGCCAGCAGTTATCTGACTCGGGCAGGGGGCTCCTACAATGAGCAGTTCTTC.

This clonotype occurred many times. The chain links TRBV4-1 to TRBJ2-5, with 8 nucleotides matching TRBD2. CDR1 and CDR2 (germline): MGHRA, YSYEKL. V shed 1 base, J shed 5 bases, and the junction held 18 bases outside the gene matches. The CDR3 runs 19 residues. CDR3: CASSQAGTSGGSVWETQYF. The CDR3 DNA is TGCGCCAGCAGCCAAGCCGGGACTAGTGGCGGTAGTGTCTGGGAGACCCAGTACTTC.